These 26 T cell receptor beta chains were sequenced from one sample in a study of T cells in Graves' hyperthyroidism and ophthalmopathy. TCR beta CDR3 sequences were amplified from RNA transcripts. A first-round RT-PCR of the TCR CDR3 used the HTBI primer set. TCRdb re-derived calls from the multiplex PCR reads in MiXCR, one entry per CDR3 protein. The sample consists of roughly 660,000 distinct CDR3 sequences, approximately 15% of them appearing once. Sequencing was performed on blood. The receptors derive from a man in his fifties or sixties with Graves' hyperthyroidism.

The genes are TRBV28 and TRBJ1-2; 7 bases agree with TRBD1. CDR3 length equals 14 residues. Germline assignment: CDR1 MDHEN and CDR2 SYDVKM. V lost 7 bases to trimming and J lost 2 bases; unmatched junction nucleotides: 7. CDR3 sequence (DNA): TGTGCCAGCACCCCTGCACAGGGGAACTATGGCTACACCTTC. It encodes CASTPAQGNYGYTF.

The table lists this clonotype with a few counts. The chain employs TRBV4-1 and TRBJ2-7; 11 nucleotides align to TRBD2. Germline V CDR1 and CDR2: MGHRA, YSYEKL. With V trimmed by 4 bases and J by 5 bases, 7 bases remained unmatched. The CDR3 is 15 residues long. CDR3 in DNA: TGCGCCAGCAGCCCCCTAGCGGGAGGCCTTCACGAGCAGTACTTC. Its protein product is CASSPLAGGLHEQYF.

DNA for the CDR3: TGTGCCATCAGTGACAGCACCGCGGAGACCCAGTACTTC. Protein sequence: CAISDSTAETQYF. The chain joins TRBV10-3 to TRBJ2-5; no firm D call. Between the trimmed V and J ends, which lost 3 bases and 5 bases, there was a span of 10 bases. The CDR3 has 13 residues. CDR1 and CDR2 (germline): ENHRY, SYGVKD.

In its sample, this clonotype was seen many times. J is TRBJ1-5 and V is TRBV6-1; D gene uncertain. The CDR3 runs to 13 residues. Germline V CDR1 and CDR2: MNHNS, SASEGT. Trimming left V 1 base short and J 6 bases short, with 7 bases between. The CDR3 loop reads CASSEEFGQPQHF. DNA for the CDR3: TGTGCCAGCAGTGAAGAATTCGGTCAGCCCCAGCATTTT.

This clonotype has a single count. The CDR3 reads CSARWGTGRSNQPQHF. The CDR3 region has the DNA TGCAGTGCTAGGTGGGGGACAGGGCGAAGCAATCAGCCCCAGCATTTT. The V call is TRBV20-1, the J call TRBJ1-5; 9 bases agree with TRBD1. Germline V gives CDR1 DFQATT, CDR2 SNEGSKA (reference sequence). The ends lost 3 bases at V and 1 base at J; junction bases unmatched: 7. The CDR3 runs to 16 residues.

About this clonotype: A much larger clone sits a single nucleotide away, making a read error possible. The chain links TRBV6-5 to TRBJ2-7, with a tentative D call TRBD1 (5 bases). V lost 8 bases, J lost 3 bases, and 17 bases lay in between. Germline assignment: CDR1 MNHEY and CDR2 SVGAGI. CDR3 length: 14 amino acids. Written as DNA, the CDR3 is TGTGCCAGCGGTTCTCTGGACAAGATCTACGAGCAGTACTTC. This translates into CASGSLDKIYEQYF.

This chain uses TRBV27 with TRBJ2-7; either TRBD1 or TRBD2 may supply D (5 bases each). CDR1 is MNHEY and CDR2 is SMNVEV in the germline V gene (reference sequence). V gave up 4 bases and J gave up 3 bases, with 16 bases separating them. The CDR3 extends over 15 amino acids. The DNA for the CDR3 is TGTGCCAGCAGTTGGACCGGGACGGTATACTACGAGCAGTACTTC. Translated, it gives CASSWTGTVYYEQYF.

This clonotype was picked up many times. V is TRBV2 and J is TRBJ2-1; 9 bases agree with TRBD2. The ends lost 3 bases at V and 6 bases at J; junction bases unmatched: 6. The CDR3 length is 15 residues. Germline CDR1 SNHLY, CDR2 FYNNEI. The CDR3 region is CASSDLAGIGNEQFF. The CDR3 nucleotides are TGTGCCAGCAGTGACCTAGCGGGAATTGGCAATGAGCAGTTCTTC.

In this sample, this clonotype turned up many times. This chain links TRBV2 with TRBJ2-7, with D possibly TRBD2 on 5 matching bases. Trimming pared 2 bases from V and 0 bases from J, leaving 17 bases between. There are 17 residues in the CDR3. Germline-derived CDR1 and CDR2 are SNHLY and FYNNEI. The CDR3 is CASSEWSGLRSSYEQYF. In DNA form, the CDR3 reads TGTGCCAGCAGTGAATGGAGTGGACTCAGAAGCTCCTACGAGCAGTACTTC. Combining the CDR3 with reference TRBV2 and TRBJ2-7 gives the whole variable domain EPEVTQTPSHQVTQMGQEVILRCVPISNHLYFYWYRQILGQKVEFLVSFYNNEISEKSEIFDDQFSVERPDGSNFTLKIRSTKLEDSAMYFCASSEWSGLRSSYEQYFGPGTRLTVT.

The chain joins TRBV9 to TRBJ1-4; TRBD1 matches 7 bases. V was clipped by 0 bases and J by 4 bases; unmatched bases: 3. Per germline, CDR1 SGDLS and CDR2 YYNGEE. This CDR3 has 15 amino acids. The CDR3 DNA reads TGTGCCAGCAGCGTAGCTGCAGGGGGTAATGAAAAACTGTTTTTT. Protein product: CASSVAAGGNEKLFF.

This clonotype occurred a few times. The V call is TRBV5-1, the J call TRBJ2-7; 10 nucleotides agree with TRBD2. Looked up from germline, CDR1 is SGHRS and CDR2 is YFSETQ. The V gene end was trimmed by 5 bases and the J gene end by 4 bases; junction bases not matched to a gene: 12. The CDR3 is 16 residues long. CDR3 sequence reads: CASRPGGLAGAYEQYF. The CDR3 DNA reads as TGCGCCAGCAGACCTGGAGGCCTAGCGGGAGCTTACGAGCAGTACTTC.

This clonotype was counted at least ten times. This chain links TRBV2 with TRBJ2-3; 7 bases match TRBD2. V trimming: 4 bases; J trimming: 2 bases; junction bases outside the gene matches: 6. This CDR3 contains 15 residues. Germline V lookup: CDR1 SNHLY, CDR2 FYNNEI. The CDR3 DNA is TGTGCCAGCAGTGCTGGGCTAGCGGCCACAGATACGCAGTATTTT. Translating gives CASSAGLAATDTQYF. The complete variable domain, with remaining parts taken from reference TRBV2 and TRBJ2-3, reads EPEVTQTPSHQVTQMGQEVILRCVPISNHLYFYWYRQILGQKVEFLVSFYNNEISEKSEIFDDQFSVERPDGSNFTLKIRSTKLEDSAMYFCASSAGLAATDTQYFGPGTRLTVL.

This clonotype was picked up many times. This chain's CDR3 is CAWTKWATRGEQYF. DNA for the CDR3: TGTGCCTGGACCAAATGGGCTACCAGGGGCGAGCAGTACTTC. The chain combines TRBV30 with TRBJ2-7; D might be TRBD1 (6 bases). The CDR3 runs 14 residues. The ends were cut back, 4 bases at V and 6 bases at J, with 19 bases in the middle. In germline, CDR1 is GTSNPN, CDR2 SVGIG (reference sequence).

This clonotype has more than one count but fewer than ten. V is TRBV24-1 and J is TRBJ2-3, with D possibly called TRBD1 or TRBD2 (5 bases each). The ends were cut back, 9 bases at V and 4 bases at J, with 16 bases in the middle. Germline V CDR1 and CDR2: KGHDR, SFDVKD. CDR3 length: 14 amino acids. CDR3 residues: CATSEGPGPDTQYF. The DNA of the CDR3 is TGTGCCACCTCTGAGGGGCCGGGCCCAGATACGCAGTATTTT.

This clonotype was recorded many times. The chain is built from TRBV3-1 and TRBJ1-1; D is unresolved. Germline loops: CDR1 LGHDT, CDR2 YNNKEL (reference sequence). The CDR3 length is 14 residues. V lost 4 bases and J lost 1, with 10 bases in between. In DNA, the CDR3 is TGTGCCAGCAGCCGATCTCACCAGAACACTGAAGCTTTCTTT. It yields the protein CASSRSHQNTEAFF. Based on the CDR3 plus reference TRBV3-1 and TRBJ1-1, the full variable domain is DTAVSQTPKYLVTQMGNDKSIKCEQNLGHDTMYWYKQDSKKFLKIMFSYNNKELIINETVPNRFSPKSPDKAHLNLHINSLELGDSAVYFCASSRSHQNTEAFFGQGTRLTVV.

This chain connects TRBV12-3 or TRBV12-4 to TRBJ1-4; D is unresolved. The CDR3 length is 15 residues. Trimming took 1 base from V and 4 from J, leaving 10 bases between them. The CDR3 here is CASSLGGPNNEKLFF. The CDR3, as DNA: TGTGCCAGCAGTTTAGGTGGACCGAATAATGAAAAACTGTTTTTT.

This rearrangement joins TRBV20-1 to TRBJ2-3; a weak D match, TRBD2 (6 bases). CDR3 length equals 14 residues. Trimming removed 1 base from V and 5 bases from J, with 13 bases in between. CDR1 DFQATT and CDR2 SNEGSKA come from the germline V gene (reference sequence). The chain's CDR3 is CSARVAGRGDTQYF. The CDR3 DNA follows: TGCAGTGCTAGAGTGGCGGGGCGGGGAGATACGCAGTATTTT.

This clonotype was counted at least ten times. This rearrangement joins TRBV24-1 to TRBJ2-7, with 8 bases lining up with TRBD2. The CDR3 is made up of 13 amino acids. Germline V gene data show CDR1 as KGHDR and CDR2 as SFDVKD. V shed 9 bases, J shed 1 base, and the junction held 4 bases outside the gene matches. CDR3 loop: CATSPSGSYEQYF. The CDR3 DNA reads TGTGCCACCTCACCTAGCGGGTCCTACGAGCAGTACTTC.

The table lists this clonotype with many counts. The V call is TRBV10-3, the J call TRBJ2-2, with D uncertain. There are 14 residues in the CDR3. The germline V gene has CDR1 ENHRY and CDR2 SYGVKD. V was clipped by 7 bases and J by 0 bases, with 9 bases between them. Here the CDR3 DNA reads TGTGCCATCACTTCTCACGCGAACACCGGGGAGCTGTTTTTT. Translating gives CAITSHANTGELFF.

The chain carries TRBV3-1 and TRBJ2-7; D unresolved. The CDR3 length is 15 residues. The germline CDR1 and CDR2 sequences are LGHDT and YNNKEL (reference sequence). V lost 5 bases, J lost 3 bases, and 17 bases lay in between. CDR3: CASSLERFNLYEQYF. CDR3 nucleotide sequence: TGTGCCAGCAGCTTAGAACGGTTCAACCTCTACGAGCAGTACTTC.

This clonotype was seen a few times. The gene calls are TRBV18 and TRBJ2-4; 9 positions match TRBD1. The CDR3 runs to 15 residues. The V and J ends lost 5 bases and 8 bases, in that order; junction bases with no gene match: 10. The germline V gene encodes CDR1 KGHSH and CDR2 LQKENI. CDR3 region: CASSGSTGGSDIQYF. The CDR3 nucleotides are TGTGCCAGCTCAGGGTCGACAGGGGGAAGTGACATTCAGTACTTC.

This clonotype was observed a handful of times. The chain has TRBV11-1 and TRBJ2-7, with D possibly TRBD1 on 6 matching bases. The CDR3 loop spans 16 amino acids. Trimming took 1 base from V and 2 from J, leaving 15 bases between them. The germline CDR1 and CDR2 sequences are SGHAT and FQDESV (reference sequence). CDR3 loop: CASSLGRDRHPYEQYF. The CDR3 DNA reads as TGTGCCAGCAGCTTAGGACGCGACAGGCACCCCTACGAGCAGTACTTC.

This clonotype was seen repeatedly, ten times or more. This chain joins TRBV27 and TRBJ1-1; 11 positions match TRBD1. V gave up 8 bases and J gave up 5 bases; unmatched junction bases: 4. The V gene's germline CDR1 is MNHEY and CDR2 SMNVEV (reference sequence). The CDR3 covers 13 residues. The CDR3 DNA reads TGTGCCAGCGGACAGGGGGCATCGACTGAAGCTTTCTTT. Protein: CASGQGASTEAFF.

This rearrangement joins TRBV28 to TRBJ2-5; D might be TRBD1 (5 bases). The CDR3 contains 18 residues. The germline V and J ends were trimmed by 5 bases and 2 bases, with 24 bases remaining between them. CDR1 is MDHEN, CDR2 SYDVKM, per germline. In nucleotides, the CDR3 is TGTGCCAGCAGTCTTTATAGTTGGACCGACAGCAGACAAGAGACCCAGTACTTC. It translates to CASSLYSWTDSRQETQYF.

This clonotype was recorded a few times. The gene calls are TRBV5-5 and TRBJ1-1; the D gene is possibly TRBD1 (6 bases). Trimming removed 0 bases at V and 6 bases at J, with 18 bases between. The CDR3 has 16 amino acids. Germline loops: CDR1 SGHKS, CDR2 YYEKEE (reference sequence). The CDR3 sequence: CASSLDERGVGAEAFF. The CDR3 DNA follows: TGTGCCAGCAGCTTGGACGAGAGGGGGGTTGGGGCTGAAGCTTTCTTT.

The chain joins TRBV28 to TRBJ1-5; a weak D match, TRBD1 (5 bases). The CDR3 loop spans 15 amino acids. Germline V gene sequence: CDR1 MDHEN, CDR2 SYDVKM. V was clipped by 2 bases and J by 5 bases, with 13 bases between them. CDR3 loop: CASSLLSGRYQPQHF. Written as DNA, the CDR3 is TGTGCCAGCAGTTTACTTTCAGGGAGATATCAGCCCCAGCATTTT.